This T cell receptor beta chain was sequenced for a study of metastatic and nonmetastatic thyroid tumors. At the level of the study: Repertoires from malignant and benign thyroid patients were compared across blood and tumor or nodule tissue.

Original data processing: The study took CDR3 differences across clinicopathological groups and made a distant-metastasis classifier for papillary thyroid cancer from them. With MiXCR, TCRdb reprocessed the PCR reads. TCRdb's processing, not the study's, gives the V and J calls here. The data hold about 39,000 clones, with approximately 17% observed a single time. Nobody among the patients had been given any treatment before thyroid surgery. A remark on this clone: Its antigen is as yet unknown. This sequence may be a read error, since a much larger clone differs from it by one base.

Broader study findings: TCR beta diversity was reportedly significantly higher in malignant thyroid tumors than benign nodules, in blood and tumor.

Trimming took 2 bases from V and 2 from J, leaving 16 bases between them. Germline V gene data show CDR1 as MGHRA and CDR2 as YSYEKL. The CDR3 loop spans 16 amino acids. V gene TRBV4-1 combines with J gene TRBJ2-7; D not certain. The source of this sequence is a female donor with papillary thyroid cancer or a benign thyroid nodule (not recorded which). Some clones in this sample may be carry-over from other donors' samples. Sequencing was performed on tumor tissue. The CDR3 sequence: CASSQSWWKRAYEQYF. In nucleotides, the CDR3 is TGCGCCAGCAGCCAATCCTGGTGGAAAAGGGCCTACGAGCAGTACTTC.